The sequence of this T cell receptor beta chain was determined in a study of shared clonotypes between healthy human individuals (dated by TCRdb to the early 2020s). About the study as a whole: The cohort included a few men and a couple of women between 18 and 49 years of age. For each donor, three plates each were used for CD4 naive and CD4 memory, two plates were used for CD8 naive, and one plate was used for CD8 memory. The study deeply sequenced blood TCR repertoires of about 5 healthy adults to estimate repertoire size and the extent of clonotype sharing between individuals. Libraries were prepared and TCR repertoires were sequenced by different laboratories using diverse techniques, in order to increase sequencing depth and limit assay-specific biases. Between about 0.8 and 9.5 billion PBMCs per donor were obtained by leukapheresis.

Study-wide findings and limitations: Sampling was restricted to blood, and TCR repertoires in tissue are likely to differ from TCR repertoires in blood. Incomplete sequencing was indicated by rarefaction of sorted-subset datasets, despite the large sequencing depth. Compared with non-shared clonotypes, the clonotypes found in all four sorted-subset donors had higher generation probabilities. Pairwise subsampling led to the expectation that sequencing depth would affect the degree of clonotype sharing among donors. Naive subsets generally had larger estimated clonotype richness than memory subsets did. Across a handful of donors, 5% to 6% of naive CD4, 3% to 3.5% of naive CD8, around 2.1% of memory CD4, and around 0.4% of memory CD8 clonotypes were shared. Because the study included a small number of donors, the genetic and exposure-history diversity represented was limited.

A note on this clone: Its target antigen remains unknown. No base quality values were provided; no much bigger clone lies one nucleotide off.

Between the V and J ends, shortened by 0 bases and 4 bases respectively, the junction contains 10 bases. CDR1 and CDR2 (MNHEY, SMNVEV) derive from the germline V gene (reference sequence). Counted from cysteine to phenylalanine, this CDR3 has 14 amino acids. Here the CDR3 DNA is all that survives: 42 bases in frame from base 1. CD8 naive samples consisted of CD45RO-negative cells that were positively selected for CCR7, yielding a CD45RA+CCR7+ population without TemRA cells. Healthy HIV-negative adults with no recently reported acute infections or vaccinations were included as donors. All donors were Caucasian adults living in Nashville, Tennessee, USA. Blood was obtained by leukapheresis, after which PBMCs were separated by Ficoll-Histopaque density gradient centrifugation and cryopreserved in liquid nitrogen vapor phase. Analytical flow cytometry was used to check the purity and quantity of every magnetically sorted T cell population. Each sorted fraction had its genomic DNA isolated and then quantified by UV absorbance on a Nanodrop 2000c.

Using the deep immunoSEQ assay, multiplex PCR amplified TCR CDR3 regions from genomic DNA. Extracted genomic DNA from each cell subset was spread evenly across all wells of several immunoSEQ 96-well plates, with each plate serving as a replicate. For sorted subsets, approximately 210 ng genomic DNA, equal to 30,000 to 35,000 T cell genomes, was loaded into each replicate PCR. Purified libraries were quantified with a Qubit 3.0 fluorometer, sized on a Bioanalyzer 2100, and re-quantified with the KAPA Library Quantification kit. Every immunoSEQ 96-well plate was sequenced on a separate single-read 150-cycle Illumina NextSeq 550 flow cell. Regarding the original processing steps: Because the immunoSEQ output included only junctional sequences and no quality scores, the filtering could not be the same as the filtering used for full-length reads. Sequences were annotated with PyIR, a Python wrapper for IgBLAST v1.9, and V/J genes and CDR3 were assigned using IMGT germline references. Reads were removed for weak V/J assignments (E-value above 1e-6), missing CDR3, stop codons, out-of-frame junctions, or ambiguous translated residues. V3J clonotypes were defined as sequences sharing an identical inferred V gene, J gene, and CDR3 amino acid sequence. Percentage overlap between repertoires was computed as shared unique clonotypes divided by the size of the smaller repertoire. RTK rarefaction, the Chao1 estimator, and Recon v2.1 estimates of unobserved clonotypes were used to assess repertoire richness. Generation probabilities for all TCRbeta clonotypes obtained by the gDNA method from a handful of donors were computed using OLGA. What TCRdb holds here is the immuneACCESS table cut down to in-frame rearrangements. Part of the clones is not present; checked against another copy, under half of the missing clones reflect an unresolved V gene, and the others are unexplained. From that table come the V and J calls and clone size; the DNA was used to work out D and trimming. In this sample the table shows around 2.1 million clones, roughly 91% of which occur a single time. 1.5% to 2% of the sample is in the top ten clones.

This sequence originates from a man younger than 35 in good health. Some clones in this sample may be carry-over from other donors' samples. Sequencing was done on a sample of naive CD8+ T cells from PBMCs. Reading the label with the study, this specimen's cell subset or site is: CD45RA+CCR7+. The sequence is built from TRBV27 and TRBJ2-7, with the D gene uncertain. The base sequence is TGTGCCAGCAGTTTATCGCCCCAAGGGTACGAGCAGTACTTC. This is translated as CASSLSPQGYEQYF.